The rows below give T cell receptor beta chains drawn from one sample of a study of T-cell reconstitution after alpha-beta-depleted transplantation in children. A single record per CDR3 protein comes from TCRdb applying MiXCR to the PCR reads. The profile shows around 500,000 distinct CDR3 sequences, around 12% of them singletons. This specimen was PBMCs from the stem cell graft donor, taken from the stem cell graft. These receptors came from a human donor who donated a stem cell graft to a child with combined immunodeficiency. CDR3s include the opening cysteine and the closing phenylalanine or tryptophan. D genes are given only for firm matches. The size of a clone is reported for some rows only, either as once, few or many, or as a class for expanded clones.

d_gene: -; v_gene: TRBV6-5; j_gene: TRBJ1-3; abundance: few; CDR3nt: TGTGCCAGCAGTTACACTAACCTGAGGGAGGTGGGAAACACCATATATTTT; CDR3aa: CASSYTNLREVGNTIYF
d_gene: -; v_gene: TRBV12-3/TRBV12-4; j_gene: TRBJ2-3; abundance: many; CDR3nt: TGTGCCAGCACCCAACAGGGTGGAGATACGCAGTATTTT; CDR3aa: CASTQQGGDTQYF
d_gene: -; v_gene: TRBV25-1; j_gene: TRBJ2-3; abundance: -; CDR3nt: TGTGCCAGCAGTGAATTCGACCGGAAAGATACGCAGTATTTT; CDR3aa: CASSEFDRKDTQYF
d_gene: -; v_gene: TRBV29-1; j_gene: TRBJ2-5; abundance: few; CDR3nt: TGCAGCGTTCATTTGGGACAAGAGACCCAGTACTTC; CDR3aa: CSVHLGQETQYF
d_gene: -; v_gene: TRBV7-2; j_gene: TRBJ2-2; abundance: many; CDR3nt: TGTGCCAGCAGCTTAGTCTCGGGGTCTTCCGGGGAGCTGTTTTTT; CDR3aa: CASSLVSGSSGELFF
d_gene: TRBD1; v_gene: TRBV20-1; j_gene: TRBJ1-2; abundance: few; CDR3nt: TGCAGTGCTACCCAAACGGACAGGGGGTTCATCGGCTACACCTTC; CDR3aa: CSATQTDRGFIGYTF
d_gene: -; v_gene: TRBV25-1; j_gene: TRBJ2-5; abundance: many; CDR3nt: TGTGCCAGCACCGGGTTGCAAGAGACCCAGTACTTC; CDR3aa: CASTGLQETQYF
d_gene: TRBD2; v_gene: TRBV7-9; j_gene: TRBJ2-7; abundance: -; CDR3nt: TGTGCCAGCAGCTCCCTTAGCGGGAGCGGCCACGAGCAGTACTTC; CDR3aa: CASSSLSGSGHEQYF
d_gene: -; v_gene: TRBV11-1; j_gene: TRBJ2-4; abundance: few; CDR3nt: TGTGCCAGCAACCCCCCAATTCCAGGGATATCCCAAGCCAAAAACATTCAGTACTTC; CDR3aa: CASNPPIPGISQAKNIQYF
d_gene: TRBD2; v_gene: TRBV2; j_gene: TRBJ2-1; abundance: -; CDR3nt: TGTGCCAGCAACCGGGGGGGAGGTGAGCAGTTCTTC; CDR3aa: CASNRGGGEQFF
d_gene: TRBD2; v_gene: TRBV9; j_gene: TRBJ2-1; abundance: few; CDR3nt: TGTGCCAGCAGCGTCCGAACCCTAGCGGGAGGGCATGAGAGTGAGCAGTTCTTC; CDR3aa: CASSVRTLAGGHESEQFF
d_gene: -; v_gene: TRBV5-1; j_gene: TRBJ2-1; abundance: many; CDR3nt: TGCGCCAGCGGCAGGGGCAATGAGCAGTTCTTC; CDR3aa: CASGRGNEQFF
d_gene: TRBD2; v_gene: TRBV4-3; j_gene: TRBJ2-1; abundance: -; CDR3nt: TGCGCCAGCAGGCCGGGACTAGCGGGCATGAGCTCCTACAATGAGCAGTTCTTC; CDR3aa: CASRPGLAGMSSYNEQFF
d_gene: TRBD1; v_gene: TRBV15; j_gene: TRBJ2-2; abundance: -; CDR3nt: TGTGCCACCAGCAAGACAGGGGAAACCGGGGAGCTGTTTTTT; CDR3aa: CATSKTGETGELFF
d_gene: TRBD1; v_gene: TRBV7-3; j_gene: TRBJ2-1; abundance: few; CDR3nt: TGTGCCAGCAGCTTACGAGTACGAGGGCAGGGGGACTACAATGAGCAGTTCTTC; CDR3aa: CASSLRVRGQGDYNEQFF
d_gene: TRBD2; v_gene: TRBV15; j_gene: TRBJ2-3; abundance: -; CDR3nt: TGTGCCACCAGCACTAGCGGGAAGACAGATACGCAGTATTTT; CDR3aa: CATSTSGKTDTQYF
d_gene: TRBD2; v_gene: TRBV5-1; j_gene: TRBJ2-3; abundance: -; CDR3nt: TGCGCCAGCGGGATTAGCGGGAGAGTGGATACGCAGTATTTT; CDR3aa: CASGISGRVDTQYF
d_gene: -; v_gene: TRBV5-5; j_gene: TRBJ2-3; abundance: -; CDR3nt: TGTGCCAGCAGCTTGCGGTTCCCAGGAGGAGATACGCAGTATTTT; CDR3aa: CASSLRFPGGDTQYF
d_gene: -; v_gene: TRBV11-2; j_gene: TRBJ1-1; abundance: -; CDR3nt: TGTGCCAGCAGCCCTCACGTCAGGCCGAACACTGAAGCTTTCTTT; CDR3aa: CASSPHVRPNTEAFF
d_gene: -; v_gene: TRBV3-1; j_gene: TRBJ2-7; abundance: many; CDR3nt: TGTGCCAGCAGCCAGGGCGTTGAGCAGTACTTC; CDR3aa: CASSQGVEQYF
d_gene: -; v_gene: TRBV15; j_gene: TRBJ1-1; abundance: few; CDR3nt: TGTGCCACCAGCAGAAACAGGGTTGCCACTGAAGCTTTCTTT; CDR3aa: CATSRNRVATEAFF
d_gene: -; v_gene: TRBV6-5; j_gene: TRBJ2-7; abundance: -; CDR3nt: TGTGCCAGCAGTTACTTTCACCGGGGGGCCCCTTCCTACGAGCAGTACTTC; CDR3aa: CASSYFHRGAPSYEQYF
d_gene: -; v_gene: TRBV14; j_gene: TRBJ1-1; abundance: -; CDR3nt: TGTGCCAACAGCCAAGATTCCAGGGGCACTGAAGCTTTCTTT; CDR3aa: CANSQDSRGTEAFF
d_gene: TRBD1; v_gene: TRBV18; j_gene: TRBJ2-3; abundance: -; CDR3nt: TGTGCCAGCTCACCATCGGGGCAGGGGGCACGGGATACGCAGTATTTT; CDR3aa: CASSPSGQGARDTQYF
d_gene: TRBD1; v_gene: TRBV7-2; j_gene: TRBJ2-7; abundance: few; CDR3nt: TGTGCCAGCAGCCCGGACAGGATCACCTCCTACGAGCAGTACTTC; CDR3aa: CASSPDRITSYEQYF
d_gene: TRBD1; v_gene: TRBV6-5; j_gene: TRBJ2-7; abundance: few; CDR3nt: TGTGCCAGCAGTTACTCGGCCGGGACAGATAGATACGAGCAGTACTTC; CDR3aa: CASSYSAGTDRYEQYF
d_gene: TRBD1; v_gene: TRBV6-6; j_gene: TRBJ1-4; abundance: many; CDR3nt: TGTGCCAGCAGTTGGACAGGGCCTGAAAAACTGTTTTTT; CDR3aa: CASSWTGPEKLFF
d_gene: -; v_gene: TRBV9; j_gene: TRBJ2-7; abundance: -; CDR3nt: TGTGCCAGCAGCGTATTAGAGGGCTACGAGCAGTACTTC; CDR3aa: CASSVLEGYEQYF
d_gene: -; v_gene: TRBV11-2; j_gene: TRBJ2-5; abundance: many; CDR3nt: TGTGCCAGCAGCTTAAACAGGCTGGGGGAGACCCAGTACTTC; CDR3aa: CASSLNRLGETQYF
d_gene: -; v_gene: TRBV29-1; j_gene: TRBJ2-1; abundance: many; CDR3nt: TGCAGCGTTGTAGGGGCCTCCTACAATGAGCAGTTCTTC; CDR3aa: CSVVGASYNEQFF
d_gene: TRBD2; v_gene: TRBV24-1; j_gene: TRBJ2-1; abundance: -; CDR3nt: TGTGCCACCAGTGGGGAGGGGAATGAGCAGTTCTTC; CDR3aa: CATSGEGNEQFF
d_gene: -; v_gene: TRBV5-1; j_gene: TRBJ2-2; abundance: -; CDR3nt: TGCGCCAGCAGCTTCCCATTGGGGAGAGGCGGGGAGCTGTTTTTT; CDR3aa: CASSFPLGRGGELFF
d_gene: TRBD1; v_gene: TRBV12-3/TRBV12-4; j_gene: TRBJ2-1; abundance: many; CDR3nt: TGTGCCAGCCTGACAGGGGTCAATGAGCAGTTCTTC; CDR3aa: CASLTGVNEQFF
d_gene: -; v_gene: TRBV7-2; j_gene: TRBJ2-7; abundance: -; CDR3nt: TGTGCCAGCAGCTTAGGTATAGGGGCCTATCCCGAGCAGTACTTC; CDR3aa: CASSLGIGAYPEQYF
d_gene: -; v_gene: TRBV7-9; j_gene: TRBJ2-2; abundance: few; CDR3nt: TGTGCCAGCAGCTTAGATGTGTACACCGGGGAGCTGTTTTTT; CDR3aa: CASSLDVYTGELFF
d_gene: TRBD2; v_gene: TRBV6-1; j_gene: TRBJ2-3; abundance: -; CDR3nt: TGTGCCAGCAGCCAGCGGGAGAGTACAGATACGCAGTATTTT; CDR3aa: CASSQRESTDTQYF
d_gene: -; v_gene: TRBV10-3; j_gene: TRBJ1-2; abundance: -; CDR3nt: TGTGCCATCACCCCTGGGGGACTTAGCTATGGCTACACCTTC; CDR3aa: CAITPGGLSYGYTF
d_gene: -; v_gene: TRBV4-3; j_gene: TRBJ2-2; abundance: -; CDR3nt: TGCGCCAGCAGCCAAGATGGGACAACAGGTACCGGGGAGCTGTTTTTT; CDR3aa: CASSQDGTTGTGELFF
d_gene: TRBD1; v_gene: TRBV9; j_gene: TRBJ1-5; abundance: -; CDR3nt: TGTGCCAGCAGCGGGGGACAGAGCAATCAGCCCCAGCATTTT; CDR3aa: CASSGGQSNQPQHF
d_gene: -; v_gene: TRBV15; j_gene: TRBJ1-2; abundance: many; CDR3nt: TGTGCCACCAGCAGAGATCGGACAGTTTATGGCTACACCTTC; CDR3aa: CATSRDRTVYGYTF
d_gene: TRBD1; v_gene: TRBV7-2; j_gene: TRBJ2-5; abundance: many; CDR3nt: TGTGCCAGCAGCTTGCAGGGGGCAACAGAGACCCAGTACTTC; CDR3aa: CASSLQGATETQYF